Included here is one T cell receptor beta chain sequence, with context. In this sample, this clonotype turned up many times. This clone's antigen is unknown. No base-level quality is on record; no much larger clone is a single base apart. The sample's treatment or condition, from its label and the paper: live attenuated yellow fever vaccine strain. At every blood-draw timepoint, two biological replicates of bulk PBMCs were collected. A standard Ficoll-Paque protocol was used to isolate PBMCs from peripheral blood. TriZol was used to extract RNA from bulk PBMCs, CD4 and CD8 fractions, and dextramer-positive and dextramer-negative fractions. This specimen comes from a study of T cells after yellow fever vaccination (dated by TCRdb to between 2019 and 2020). With regard to the full study: The SMART-Seq v4 Ultra Low Input RNA kit was used to prepare libraries from fractions with low cell numbers. Blood was drawn at multiple timepoints before and after primary and secondary immunization, with bulk PBMC replicates and cell subsets isolated. Two healthy male donors made up the cohort, one aged 18 to 30 years and the other aged 30 to 40 years. Bulk TCR alpha and beta repertoires were sequenced longitudinally to track T-cell clones before and after primary and booster YFV17D yellow fever vaccination. Here is what the overall study found, with its caveats: Because only two donors were included in the study, the extent to which the findings can be generalized is limited. Because abundant contaminating clonotypes from the bulk population could be contained in FACS-sorted repertoires, computational filtering was required. A small share of clonotypes was detected in both CD4 and CD8 compartments, with the overlap likely arising from convergent recombination. After the booster, most of the clones that had expanded following primary vaccination were detected again (roughly 96% of CD4 and around 90% of CD8), which suggests that memory was broadly maintained. Compared with the primary T-cell response, the secondary T-cell response was faster but weaker, reaching its peak on day 5 rather than on day 15.

The sequencing machine was an Illumina NovaSeq 6000. Synthesis of TCR cDNA relied on 5'RACE template switching, a step that introduced a universal primer site along with unique molecular identifiers. cDNA synthesis was primed from both the TCR alpha and TCR beta constant segments. Library amplification used two PCR steps, and the second PCR step added sample barcodes and sequencing adapters. Libraries were sequenced on Illumina HiSeq 2500 (2x100 bp) or NovaSeq (2x150 bp). The paper's data handling went like this. MIGEC was used to demultiplex reads and collapse the reads into UMI consensus sequences, and MiXCR was used for V(D)J alignment. Clonotypes responding to the vaccine were identified with edgeR on replicate PBMC samples, with the criteria of FDR below 0.01 and a log2 fold change above 5 up to day 15. Bulk clonotypes were assigned CD4 or CD8 identity according to which sequenced CD4 or CD8 repertoire held them at higher abundance. TCRdb reworked the public reads: Q25 trimming with fastp, MiXCR clone assembly, productive beta chains retained. CDR3 protein duplicates are merged, each entry listing the most common genes and DNA. These V and J calls rely on TCRdb rather than the paper's analysis. The sample yields around 320,000 distinct CDR3 sequences; approximately 4.5% were counted once. Clones ranked in the top ten supply approximately 20% of the sample.

From cysteine to phenylalanine, the CDR3 is 13 amino acids long. Of the read, only the CDR3 DNA is kept; its 39 bases are in frame from base 1. V loses 6 bases of germline sequence and J loses 3 bases, and the interval between the two ends is 11 bases. The germline V gene (reference sequence) yields MNHEY for CDR1 and SMNVEV for CDR2. This clonotype was sampled from a man younger than 30 who received the YFV17D yellow fever vaccine. The specimen was PBMCs, collected 15 days after the yellow fever booster vaccination. Here the chain combines TRBV27 and TRBJ1-1; no confident D gene assignment can be made. The sequenced DNA: TGTGCCAGCAGCCAGCGGGTTTACACTGAAGCTTTCTTT. The translation is CASSQRVYTEAFF.